One sample yielded the 4 T cell receptor beta chains listed below, sequenced in a study of OX40 agonist ivuxolimab in advanced cancers. Profiled with immunoSEQ multiplex PCR; TCRdb holds only in-frame clones, not every one. The sample shows tens of thousands of clones, 88% of them seen only once. This specimen was CD4+ or CD8+ T cells sorted from blood, taken in a trial of the OX40 agonist ivuxolimab. These receptors were taken from an adult with an advanced solid tumor such as melanoma, head and neck, liver or kidney cancer.

The chain couples TRBV18 to TRBJ1-1, with a weak D call TRBD1 (6 bases). CDR1 and CDR2 from the germline V gene are KGHSH and LQKENI. The CDR3 consists of 18 residues. V gave up 2 bases and J gave up 0 bases, with 19 bases separating them. The DNA for the CDR3 is TGTGCCAGCTCACCAGTAAGCAGAGGGGGGGCGATGAACACTGAAGCTTTCTTT. Protein product: CASSPVSRGGAMNTEAFF.

This clone has just one count. V gene TRBV13 combines with J gene TRBJ2-5; the D gene is possibly TRBD2 (6 bases). The CDR3 is 15 amino acids. V gave up 4 bases and J gave up 1 base, with 13 bases separating them. Germline CDR1 and CDR2: PRHDT and FYEKMQ (reference sequence). CDR3 in DNA: TGTGCCAGCAGCTCCCTGCGGGAAACCCAAGAGACCCAGTACTTC. Protein sequence: CASSSLRETQETQYF.

In its sample, this clone was seen once. V is TRBV28 and J is TRBJ2-5; D call uncertain. In germline, CDR1 is MDHEN, CDR2 SYDVKM. The V gene lost 3 bases and the J gene lost 7 bases, with 12 bases spanning the gap. The CDR3 spans 13 residues. The CDR3 loop is CASSFRSMGTQYF. CDR3 nucleotide sequence: TGTGCCAGCAGTTTCAGATCTATGGGGACCCAGTACTTC.

The chain uses TRBV5-1 and TRBJ2-2; TRBD1 matches at 7 bases. The germline CDR1 and CDR2 sequences are SGHRS and YFSETQ. CDR3 length: 13 amino acids. V lost 5 bases, J lost 5 bases, and 3 bases stayed unmatched. The CDR3 DNA reads TGCGCCAGCAGTTCACAGGGGACCGGGGAGCTGTTTTTT. It codes for CASSSQGTGELFF. The full variable domain, its missing parts supplied by reference TRBV5-1 and TRBJ2-2, is KAGVTQTPRYLIKTRGQQVTLSCSPISGHRSVSWYQQTPGQGLQFLFEYFSETQRNKGNFPGRFSGRQFSNSRSEMNVSTLELGDSALYLCASSSQGTGELFFGEGSRLTVL.